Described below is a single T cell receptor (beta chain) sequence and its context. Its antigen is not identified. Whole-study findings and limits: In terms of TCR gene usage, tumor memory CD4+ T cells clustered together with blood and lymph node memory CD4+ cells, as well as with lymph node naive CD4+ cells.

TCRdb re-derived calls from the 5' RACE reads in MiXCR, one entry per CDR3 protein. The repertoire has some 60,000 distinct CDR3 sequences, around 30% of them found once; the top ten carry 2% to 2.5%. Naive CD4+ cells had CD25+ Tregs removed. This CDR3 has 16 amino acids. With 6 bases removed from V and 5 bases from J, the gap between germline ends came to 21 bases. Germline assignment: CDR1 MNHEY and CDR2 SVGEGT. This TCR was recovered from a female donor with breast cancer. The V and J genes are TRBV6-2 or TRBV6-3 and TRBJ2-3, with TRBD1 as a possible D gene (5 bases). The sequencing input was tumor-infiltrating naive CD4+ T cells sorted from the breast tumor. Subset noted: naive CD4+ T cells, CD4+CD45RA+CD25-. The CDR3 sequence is CASRRGHEGDRDTQYF. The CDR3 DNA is TGTGCCAGCAGACGTGGGCATGAAGGGGATAGAGATACGCAGTATTTT.